This is a list of T cell receptor beta chains from one sample in a study of cytomegalovirus exposure and HLA in healthy donors. The repertoire was sequenced with immunoSEQ multiplex PCR; TCRdb's copy has only in-frame clones and lacks some. The sample comprises about 280,000 clones, around 90% of which are singletons, and roughly 2% rests with the top ten. Sequenced: PBMCs. The receptors stem from a woman in her late teens or twenties in good health and CMV-seronegative. The CDR3 runs from the conserved cysteine through the conserved F or W. A D gene is named only where the DNA matches it firmly. Only some rows state a clone size, as once, few, many or a class for expanded clones.

TRBD1	-	TRBV19	TRBJ1-4	TGTGCCAGTAGTATACGGGGACAGGGGGCAAAACTGTTTTTT	CASSIRGQGAKLFF
-	-	TRBV5-6	TRBJ1-2	TGTGCCAGCAGCTCCTCGAACTATGGCTACACCTTC	CASSSSNYGYTF
-	-	TRBV25-1	TRBJ2-6	TGTGCCAGCAGTGAAACCAGAGGCGGGACTGGGGCCAACGTCCTGACTTTC	CASSETRGGTGANVLTF
TRBD2	once	TRBV2	TRBJ2-5	TGTGCCAGCAGTGAACCCGCGGGGGGTCAAGAGACCCAGTACTTC	CASSEPAGGQETQYF
TRBD2	-	TRBV2	TRBJ2-5	TGTGCCAGCAGTCTGACTAGCGAAGAGACCCAGTACTTC	CASSLTSEETQYF
TRBD1	-	TRBV10-3	TRBJ1-3	TGTGCCATCAGTGACCCCGTCCGGGACAGCTCTGGAAACACCATATATTTT	CAISDPVRDSSGNTIYF
-	-	TRBV11-2	TRBJ2-1	TGTGCCAGCCGCTTGGCGGGGTCCTCCTACAATGAGCAGTTCTTC	CASRLAGSSYNEQFF
-	-	TRBV7-2	TRBJ2-7	TGTGCCAGCAGCTTAGTCTTTGCGGCCTACGAGCAGTACTTC	CASSLVFAAYEQYF
TRBD1	-	TRBV27	TRBJ1-1	TGTGCCAGCAGTCCGAGGGGACAGGGTACAGGTGAAGCTTTCTTT	CASSPRGQGTGEAFF
-	-	TRBV5-1	TRBJ1-1	TGCGCCAGCACCCGGACAGAGAACACTGAAGCTTTCTTT	CASTRTENTEAFF
-	-	TRBV18	TRBJ2-2	TGTGCCAGCTCATTGGCAGGGATGAACACCGGGGAGCTGTTTTTT	CASSLAGMNTGELFF
-	-	TRBV28	TRBJ1-2	TGTGGGGCAAGGGGCTATAGTGGCTACACCTTC	CGARGYSGYTF
-	-	TRBV13	TRBJ2-5	TGTGCCAGCAGCTTTAAAGAGACCCAGTACTTC	CASSFKETQYF
-	-	TRBV7-2	TRBJ1-1	TGTGCCAGCAGCCTGGGACAAAGGAACACTGAAGCTTTCTTT	CASSLGQRNTEAFF
TRBD1	-	TRBV5-1	TRBJ1-6	TGCGCCAGCAGCTCCGACAGGGGGCAGAGGGGATCACCCCTCCACTTT	CASSSDRGQRGSPLHF
-	-	TRBV6-1	TRBJ1-2	TGTGCCAGCACCCCTGGGAGGGCGCCTTATGGCTACACCTTC	CASTPGRAPYGYTF
-	-	TRBV30	TRBJ2-7	TGTGCCGGGTTAGGGGGTCCACGGGGCTACGAGCAGTACTTC	CAGLGGPRGYEQYF
TRBD1	-	TRBV23-1	TRBJ1-5	TGCGCCAGCAGTCAATTTCGCAGGGGGCTTGATAGCAATCAGCCCCAGCATTTT	CASSQFRRGLDSNQPQHF
TRBD1	-	TRBV5-1	TRBJ1-4	TGCGCCAGCAGCTTGGTAGCGGGGACAGGGTTGGAAAAACTGTTTTTT	CASSLVAGTGLEKLFF
TRBD1	-	TRBV7-8	TRBJ1-5	TGTGCCAGCAGCTTGGGACAGGGGGAAAATCAGCCCCAGCATTTT	CASSLGQGENQPQHF
-	-	TRBV9	TRBJ1-1	TGTGCCAGCAGCGGAAGTCTAAACACTGAAGCTTTCTTT	CASSGSLNTEAFF
TRBD1	-	TRBV5-5	TRBJ2-5	TGTGCCAGCAGCCCCAACTCGGACAGGGGGCTTGTCGAGACCCAGTACTTC	CASSPNSDRGLVETQYF